This paragraph reports one TCR beta chain. Followed over time, Seattle patients had been enrolled while infection was active. The data belong to a study of blood T cell repertoires in COVID-19. Methods used by the authors: The assay estimated nucleated cells by amplifying reference gene primers. Only in-frame clones appear in the TCRdb table, and some are missing; sequencing was by immunoSEQ multiplex PCR. D and trimming come from the DNA, and the V and J calls and clone size come from that table. Counted here are more than 150,000 clones, about four fifths occurring once; the ten biggest clones make up 9.5% to 15%. Unmatched junction bases numbered 12, after V lost 1 base and J lost 8 bases. CDR1 is SGHVS, CDR2 FQNEAQ, per germline. This CDR3 contains 17 residues.

Sequenced: peripheral blood. The TCR comes from a woman older than 75 with COVID-19, enrolled during active disease. V gene TRBV7-8 combines with J gene TRBJ2-3; 10 bases are shared with TRBD2. The CDR3 nucleotides are TGTGCCAGCAGCTTAGGAGCGGGAGGGGGATATTTGGGTACGCAGTATTTT. Translated, it gives CASSLGAGGGYLGTQYF.